A single sample gave rise to the 17 T cell receptor beta chains below, sequenced in a study of blood T cells in healthy people across ages. Then a second PCR, running about 6 to 12 cycles, was carried out with a sample-barcoded 5' primer and a J-beta primer mix. MiXCR, run by TCRdb on the 5' RACE reads, gives a single entry per CDR3 protein. The table has fewer than 950,000 distinct CDR3 sequences, 35% to 40% seen once. Material: blood. These receptors were taken from a man aged 18 to 30 in good health.

This clonotype came up a few times. The chain couples TRBV7-6 to TRBJ2-3, with a weak D call TRBD2 (6 bases). V lost 0 bases to trimming and J lost 0 bases, with 13 bases between them. In germline, CDR1 is SGHVS, CDR2 FNYEAQ. The CDR3 length is 17 residues. As DNA, the CDR3 is TGTGCCAGCAGCTTAGCGTCTGGTAGCGGAAGCACAGATACGCAGTATTTT. This sequence encodes CASSLASGSGSTDTQYF.

The chain joins TRBV6-2 or TRBV6-3 to TRBJ1-1, with D maybe TRBD1 (5 bases). This CDR3 region has 13 residues. The V gene lost 6 bases and the J gene lost 3 bases, with 11 bases spanning the gap. CDR1 is MNHEY and CDR2 is SVGEGT in the germline V gene. The CDR3 DNA follows: TGTGCCAGCAGATTGCCACAGGACACTGAAGCTTTCTTT. It is translated as CASRLPQDTEAFF.

Of note for this clonotype: A junction end diverges from the germline sequence, so it may reflect a read error. The CDR3 DNA reads TGTGCCATCAGTTGGGGGACTAACGAGCAGTACTTC. Its protein is CAISWGTNEQYF. The chain employs TRBV27 and TRBJ2-5; 7 bases align to TRBD2. TRBJ2-7 matches the DNA end more closely, so the J call is doubtful. CDR1 and CDR2 (germline): MNHEY, SMNVEV (reference sequence). The CDR3 has 12 residues.

This clonotype appeared a few times. The genes are TRBV5-6 and TRBJ2-5; no reliable D call. The assigned J gene may be wrong: the sequence end matches TRBJ2-7 better. This CDR3 comprises 14 residues. CDR1 is SGHDT and CDR2 is YYEEEE in the germline V gene. The DNA of the CDR3 is TGTGCCAGCAGCTTGGTCCTGGAGTCGCACGAGCAGTACTTC. It encodes CASSLVLESHEQYF.

This clonotype was observed a handful of times. The chain has TRBV6-1 and TRBJ2-7, with 9 bases that match TRBD2. Germline lookup yields CDR1 MNHNS and CDR2 SASEGT. CDR3 size: 15 residues. J was trimmed by 2 bases and V by 1 base; bases with no gene match: 3. CDR3 nucleotide sequence: TGTGCCAGCAGTGAAGGCACTAGCGGGCCCTACGAGCAGTACTTC. Its translation: CASSEGTSGPYEQYF.

On this clonotype: A much bigger clone sits one base away, suggesting this may be a read error. The genes are TRBV5-1 and TRBJ2-5, with 10 bases fitting TRBD1. Unmatched junction bases numbered 19, after V lost 3 bases and J lost 11 bases. The CDR3 extends over 17 amino acids. Germline V gene lookup returns CDR1 SGHRS and CDR2 YFSETQ. CDR3 sequence reads: CASSYRDRGSDYNEQYF. CDR3 nucleotide sequence: TGCGCCAGCAGCTACCGGGACAGGGGATCGGACTACAATGAGCAGTACTTC.

The CDR3 spells CSARGDRNTEAFF. DNA for the CDR3: TGCAGTGCTAGGGGCGACAGGAACACTGAAGCTTTCTTT. The V and J genes are TRBV20-1 and TRBJ1-1; D may be TRBD1 (5 bases). With 3 bases removed from V and 1 base from J, the gap between germline ends came to 9 bases. Per germline, CDR1 DFQATT and CDR2 SNEGSKA (reference sequence). CDR3 size: 13 residues.

Concerning this clonotype: A much larger clone differs from this one at a single base, so this may be a read error. V is TRBV27 and J is TRBJ2-1, with TRBD1 identical over 9 bases. The CDR3 loop spans 14 amino acids. The germline CDR1 and CDR2 sequences are MNHEY and SMNVEV (reference sequence). With V trimmed by 5 bases and J by 6 bases, 5 bases remained unmatched. In DNA, the CDR3 is TGTGCCAGCAGTGGGGGACAGGGCCCCAATGAGCAGTTCTTC. This codes for CASSGGQGPNEQFF.

This clonotype was picked up many times. The chain combines TRBV12-3 or TRBV12-4 with TRBJ1-2, with 9 nucleotides matching TRBD1. The CDR3 consists of 11 residues. J gave up 10 bases and V 5 bases, and 2 bases lay outside the gene matches. Written as DNA, the CDR3 is TGTGCCAGCAGTCGGACAGGGGTCTACACCTTC. Translation: CASSRTGVYTF.

This clonotype has at least ten counts. The gene calls are TRBV29-1 and TRBJ2-5, with D possibly TRBD2 on 5 matching bases. Germline loops: CDR1 SQVTM, CDR2 ANQGSEA. V lost 4 bases and J 2 bases, leaving 14 bases between the germline ends. The CDR3 is made up of 14 amino acids. CDR3 coding DNA: TGCAGCGTTGCCCCGCAGGAGGTGCAAGAGACCCAGTACTTC. Translated: CSVAPQEVQETQYF. Looking up the rest from reference TRBV29-1 and TRBJ2-5 gives the full variable domain: SAVISQKPSRDICQRGTSLTIQCQVDSQVTMMFWYRQQPGQSLTLIATANQGSEATYESGFVIDKFPISRPNLTFSTLTVSNMSPEDSSIYLCSVAPQEVQETQYFGPGTRLLVL.

This clonotype has a handful of counts. This chain joins TRBV2 and TRBJ1-2; 8 bases are a match to TRBD1. CDR1 SNHLY and CDR2 FYNNEI come from the germline V gene. The CDR3 is 15 amino acids. V trimming: 1 base; J trimming: 4 bases; junction bases outside the gene matches: 5. CDR3 sequence: CASSEVRGTGYGYTF. CDR3 DNA: TGTGCCAGCAGTGAAGTTCGCGGGACAGGCTATGGCTACACCTTC. Supplemented by reference TRBV2 and TRBJ1-2, the full variable domain reads EPEVTQTPSHQVTQMGQEVILRCVPISNHLYFYWYRQILGQKVEFLVSFYNNEISEKSEIFDDQFSVERPDGSNFTLKIRSTKLEDSAMYFCASSEVRGTGYGYTFGSGTRLTVV.

The chain links TRBV28 to TRBJ1-4; possible D gene TRBD1, 5 bases. The CDR3 length is 14 residues. Trimming cost V 3 bases and J 5 bases, with 10 bases left between them. Germline lookup yields CDR1 MDHEN and CDR2 SYDVKM. The CDR3 DNA reads as TGTGCCAGCAGTTTGGGGCAGCAGAATGAAAAACTGTTTTTT. As protein: CASSLGQQNEKLFF.

In its sample, this clonotype was seen many times. The chain joins TRBV7-2 to TRBJ2-1, with 8 nucleotides matching TRBD1. There are 15 residues in the CDR3. V was clipped by 4 bases and J by 4 bases; unmatched bases: 6. From germline, CDR1 is SGHTA and CDR2 FQGNSA. CDR3 DNA: TGTGCCAGCAGCTCAACGGGACAGGAGTACAATGAGCAGTTCTTC. This translates into CASSSTGQEYNEQFF.

The rearrangement links TRBV7-9 to TRBJ1-5; D is undetermined. CDR3 length: 17 amino acids. CDR1 is SEHNR, CDR2 FQNEAQ, per germline (reference sequence). V shed 1 base and J shed 0 bases, with 13 bases lying between them. The CDR3 DNA reads TGTGCCAGCAGCTTAGTGCGTGGGGTTGATAGCAATCAGCCCCAGCATTTT. Protein product: CASSLVRGVDSNQPQHF.

The CDR3 DNA is TGTGCCAGCAGGAATGGTTCACCCCTCCACTTT. It codes for CASRNGSPLHF. The chain is built from TRBV12-3 or TRBV12-4 and TRBJ1-6; D call uncertain. With 6 bases removed from V and 9 bases from J, the gap between germline ends came to 6 bases. This CDR3 is 11 amino acids long.

The sample holds a few counts of this clonotype. V and J are TRBV5-1 and TRBJ2-3; TRBD2 might be the D (5 bases). The CDR3 contains 16 residues. Trimming shortened V by 0 bases and J by 0 bases, and 11 bases separated the two germline ends. Germline loops: CDR1 SGHRS, CDR2 YFSETQ. The CDR3: CASSLAAGFSTDTQYF. The CDR3 region has the DNA TGCGCCAGCAGCTTGGCCGCGGGTTTCAGCACAGATACGCAGTATTTT. Together with reference TRBV5-1 and TRBJ2-3, the CDR3 gives the full variable domain: KAGVTQTPRYLIKTRGQQVTLSCSPISGHRSVSWYQQTPGQGLQFLFEYFSETQRNKGNFPGRFSGRQFSNSRSEMNVSTLELGDSALYLCASSLAAGFSTDTQYFGPGTRLTVL.

For this clonotype: This may stem from a read error, because a much larger clone lies one nucleotide away. The chain is built from TRBV20-1 and TRBJ2-3; 11 nucleotides agree with TRBD2. Germline loops: CDR1 DFQATT, CDR2 SNEGSKA (reference sequence). The ends lost 3 bases at V and 2 bases at J; junction bases unmatched: 13. The CDR3 totals 18 residues. Written as DNA, the CDR3 is TGCAGTGCTAGGGCCGGGGCTAGCGGGGGGCTCCTCACAGATACGCAGTATTTT. This codes for CSARAGASGGLLTDTQYF.